Described below is a single T cell receptor (beta chain) sequence and its context. This clonotype was observed once. Its target antigen remains unknown. No much larger clonotype is one base removed from it; base qualities were not supplied. One read alone is weak evidence. This entry belongs to a study of T cells after yellow fever vaccination (dated by TCRdb to the late 2010s). Turning to the overall study: The SMART-Seq v4 Ultra Low Input RNA kit was used to prepare libraries from fractions with low cell numbers. Bulk TCR alpha and beta repertoires were sequenced longitudinally to track T-cell clones before and after primary and booster YFV17D yellow fever vaccination. Two healthy male donors, one aged 18 to 29 and one aged 30 to 39 years, made up the cohort. Bulk PBMC replicates and cell subsets were isolated from blood drawn at multiple timepoints before and after both primary and secondary immunization.

Findings and caveats that apply to the study as a whole: Because abundant contaminating clonotypes from the bulk population could be contained in FACS-sorted repertoires, computational filtering was required. A small fraction of clonotypes appeared in both the CD4 and CD8 compartments, likely as a result of convergent recombination. Because the study included only two donors, the extent to which the findings can be generalized is limited. Compared with the primary T-cell response, the secondary T-cell response was faster but weaker, reaching its peak on day 5 rather than on day 15. After the booster, most of the clones that had expanded following primary vaccination were detected again (approximately 95% of CD4 and around 90% of CD8), which suggests that memory was broadly maintained.

According to the study, the label for this sample's treatment or condition signals: live attenuated yellow fever vaccine strain. PBMCs were isolated from peripheral blood using a standard Ficoll-Paque protocol. Dynabeads CD4 and CD8 positive selection kits were used to isolate CD4 and CD8 T-cell fractions. TriZol was used to extract RNA from bulk PBMCs, from CD4 and CD8 fractions, and from dextramer-positive and dextramer-negative fractions. Trimmed from V: 5 bases; trimmed from J: 9 bases; junction bases lacking a gene match: 13. CDR1 and CDR2, looked up from the germline V gene, are SGHTS and YDEGEE. The CDR3 runs 14 amino acids, cysteine and phenylalanine included. Left in the record is the CDR3 DNA by itself, 42 bases read in frame from the first base. This sample was sequenced with an Illumina NovaSeq 6000. TCR cDNA was synthesized by 5'RACE template switching, which introduced a universal primer site and unique molecular identifiers. Priming for cDNA synthesis came from both the TCR alpha and TCR beta constant segments. Library amplification involved two PCR steps, and the second step added sample barcodes and sequencing adapters. Sequencing of the libraries was done on either Illumina HiSeq 2500 (2x100 bp) or NovaSeq (2x150 bp). In the authors' own workflow: MIGEC handled demultiplexing of reads and collapsing into UMI consensus sequences, while MiXCR performed V(D)J alignment. Clonotypes responding to the vaccine were identified with edgeR on replicate PBMC samples, with the criteria of FDR below 0.01 and a log2 fold change above 5 up to day 15. Each bulk clonotype was labeled CD4 or CD8 based on which sequenced repertoire, CD4 or CD8, contained the clonotype at higher abundance. Clones were called with MiXCR by TCRdb after fastp trimmed the public reads at Q25, and only in-frame beta chains were retained. Rows are unified per CDR3 protein, each entry keeping the most common DNA and genes. The V and J calls shown here were made by TCRdb, not taken from the authors' results. Counted in this sample were some 300,000 distinct CDR3 sequences; about 11% of them appeared once. The top ten hold 3% to 3.5% of the sample.

Sequencing used CD4+ T cells sorted from PBMCs, obtained 45 days after the yellow fever booster vaccination. The chain was built from TRBV5-8 and TRBJ1-2, and 7 junction bases match TRBD1. The clonotype originates from a man between 18 and 29 years old who received the YFV17D yellow fever vaccine. The nucleotide sequence is given as TGTGCCAGCAGGGGACAGACTCTGACTGGTAGCTACACCTTC. Its product reads: CASRGQTLTGSYTF.